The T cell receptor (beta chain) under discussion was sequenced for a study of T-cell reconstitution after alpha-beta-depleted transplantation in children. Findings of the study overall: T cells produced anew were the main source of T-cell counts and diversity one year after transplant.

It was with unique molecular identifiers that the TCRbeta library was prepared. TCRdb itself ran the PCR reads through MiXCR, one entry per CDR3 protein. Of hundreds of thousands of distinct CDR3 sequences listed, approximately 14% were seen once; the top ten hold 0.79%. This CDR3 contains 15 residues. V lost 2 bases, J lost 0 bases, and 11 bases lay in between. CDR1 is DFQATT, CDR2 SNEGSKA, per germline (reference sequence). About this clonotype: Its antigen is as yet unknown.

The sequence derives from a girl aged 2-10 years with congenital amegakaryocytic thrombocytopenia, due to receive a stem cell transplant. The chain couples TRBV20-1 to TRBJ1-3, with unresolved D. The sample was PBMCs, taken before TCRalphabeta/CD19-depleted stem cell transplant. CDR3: CSARPRQASGNTIYF. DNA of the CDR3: TGCAGTGCTAGACCCCGGCAGGCCTCTGGAAACACCATATATTTT.